Listed below are T cell receptor beta chains from one sample, sequenced in a study of blood T cell repertoires in COVID-19. Clones were sequenced by immunoSEQ multiplex PCR, and TCRdb holds only the in-frame ones, with some missing. The sample shows 130,000 to 150,000 clones, 65% to 90% of them seen only once. The sequencing sample was made of peripheral blood. Receptor source: a human donor in a cohort sampled during active COVID-19. Each CDR3 is given with its conserved first and last residue. D genes are given only for firm matches. The size entry is marked missing in some rows and otherwise reads once, few, many or a size class.

d_call clone_size j_call v_call cdr3_aa cdr3_nt
. . TRBJ1-5 TRBV9 CASSVAGANQPQHF TGTGCCAGCAGCGTAGCTGGGGCAAATCAGCCCCAGCATTTT
TRBD2 . TRBJ2-1 TRBV5-1 CASTPMGLAGSNEQFF TGCGCCAGCACCCCTATGGGACTAGCGGGAAGCAATGAGCAGTTCTTC
TRBD1 . TRBJ2-5 TRBV19 CASSRDRARQETQYF TGTGCCAGTAGTAGGGACAGGGCGAGACAAGAGACCCAGTACTTC
TRBD1 . TRBJ1-2 TRBV27 CASHRTGGNGYTF TGTGCCAGCCACCGTACAGGGGGTAATGGCTACACCTTC
. . TRBJ1-1 TRBV4-1 CASSQTDRKNTEAFF TGCGCCAGCAGCCAAACCGACAGAAAGAACACTGAAGCTTTCTTT
. . TRBJ1-2 TRBV3-1/TRBV3-2 CASTITGEDGYTF TGTGCCAGCACCATAACAGGTGAAGATGGCTACACCTTC
TRBD1 . TRBJ1-3 TRBV18 CASSFGQGSGNTIYF TGTGCCAGCTCATTCGGACAGGGCTCTGGAAACACCATATATTTT
TRBD1 . TRBJ1-4 TRBV3-1/TRBV3-2 CASSLGQGSEKLFF TGTGCCAGCAGCCTTGGACAGGGAAGCGAAAAACTGTTTTTT
TRBD2 . TRBJ2-7 TRBV6-2/TRBV6-3 CASSSLQAGAYEQYF TGTGCCAGCAGTTCGCTTCAAGCGGGAGCCTACGAGCAGTACTTC
. once TRBJ2-7 TRBV18 CASSLGNYEQYF TGTGCCAGCTCACTCGGGAACTACGAGCAGTACTTC
. . TRBJ2-1 TRBV4-3 CASSRRQGPNEQFF TGCGCCAGCAGCCGGAGGCAGGGGCCCAATGAGCAGTTCTTC
TRBD1 . TRBJ1-4 TRBV18 CASSPQEGAREKLFF TGTGCCAGCTCACCACAAGAGGGGGCACGTGAAAAACTGTTTTTT
. . TRBJ1-4 TRBV19 CASNPGGGSNEKLFF TGTGCCAGTAACCCGGGGGGCGGGAGTAATGAAAAACTGTTTTTT
TRBD2 . TRBJ2-3 TRBV20-1 CSASSGSADTQYF TGCAGTGCTAGTAGCGGGAGTGCAGATACGCAGTATTTT
. . TRBJ1-1 TRBV5-1 CASSPGRQVNTEAFF TGCGCCAGCAGCCCCGGGCGACAGGTAAACACTGAAGCTTTCTTT
. . TRBJ1-4 TRBV9 CASSVGGITNEKLFF TGTGCCAGCAGCGTAGGAGGGATTACTAATGAAAAACTGTTTTTT
. . TRBJ2-7 TRBV7-2 CASSLSGFGSWYF TGTGCCAGCAGCTTATCGGGGTTTGGAAGTTGGTACTTC
TRBD1 . TRBJ1-4 TRBV19 CASSPGTGGIEKLFF TGTGCCAGTAGTCCCGGGACAGGGGGCATTGAAAAACTGTTTTTT
. . TRBJ2-7 TRBV12-3/TRBV12-4 CASSFRAAYEQYF TGTGCCAGCAGTTTCAGGGCGGCCTACGAGCAGTACTTC
TRBD1 . TRBJ2-7 TRBV28 CASSSVTWDSSYEQYF TGTGCCAGCAGTTCCGTTACCTGGGACAGCTCCTACGAGCAGTACTTC
. . TRBJ2-1 TRBV19 CASSREGVGGPYNEQFF TGTGCCAGTAGTAGAGAGGGAGTAGGGGGTCCCTACAATGAGCAGTTCTTC
. . TRBJ2-5 TRBV12-3/TRBV12-4 CASSFSQETQYF TGTGCCAGCAGTTTCAGCCAAGAGACCCAGTACTTC
TRBD1 . TRBJ2-7 TRBV4-2 CASSQDSGQGYEQYF TGTGCCAGCAGCCAAGATTCGGGACAGGGCTACGAGCAGTACTTC